One and the same sample provided the 5 T cell receptor beta chains below, sequenced in a study of blood T cell repertoires in COVID-19. Sequenced by immunoSEQ multiplex PCR; TCRdb stores in-frame clones only, minus some. The repertoire holds 220,000 or so clones, with around 83% as singletons. Sequenced input: PBMCs or T cells enriched from blood (not recorded which). The receptors here all came from a woman aged 40 to 50 with acute COVID-19.

The rearrangement uses TRBV5-6 and TRBJ1-4, with D possibly being TRBD1 (6 bases). V was cut by 3 bases and J by 7 bases, with 16 bases left in between. Per the germline V gene, CDR1 is SGHDT and CDR2 is YYEEEE. This CDR3 comprises 15 residues. CDR3 nucleotides: TGTGCCAGCAGCTCGGGAGCGGGGGCCAGTGAAAAACTGTTTTTT. It yields the protein CASSSGAGASEKLFF.

V gene TRBV6-5 combines with J gene TRBJ2-2; no definite D call. This CDR3 spans 14 amino acids. V lost 2 bases to trimming and J lost 3 bases, with 7 bases between them. Germline assignment: CDR1 MNHEY and CDR2 SVGAGI. CDR3: CASSYQRDTGELFF. CDR3 in DNA: TGTGCCAGCAGTTACCAACGGGACACCGGGGAGCTGTTTTTT.

The chain uses TRBV29-1 and TRBJ1-6; no clear D. The CDR3 is 13 residues long. CDR1 is SQVTM, CDR2 ANQGSEA, per germline. Deletions cut 4 bases from V and 7 bases from J, with 11 bases between. The CDR3 spells CSVAAGPNSPLHF. CDR3 sequence (DNA): TGCAGCGTTGCCGCAGGCCCCAATTCACCCCTCCACTTT. The variable domain in full, with the rest retrieved from reference TRBV29-1 and TRBJ1-6, is SAVISQKPSRDICQRGTSLTIQCQVDSQVTMMFWYRQQPGQSLTLIATANQGSEATYESGFVIDKFPISRPNLTFSTLTVSNMSPEDSSIYLCSVAAGPNSPLHFGNGTRLTVT.

The rearrangement joins TRBV3-1 (or the pseudogene TRBV3-2) to TRBJ1-2; weak D call: TRBD1 (6 bases). V lost 1 base, J lost 4 bases, and 13 bases lay in between. The CDR3 is 15 residues long. CDR1 is LGHDT and CDR2 is YNNKEL in the germline V gene (reference sequence). The CDR3 sequence: CASSQVGGWSYGYTF. CDR3 DNA: TGTGCCAGCAGCCAAGTTGGGGGCTGGAGCTATGGCTACACCTTC.

The gene calls are TRBV7-2 and TRBJ1-2, with D possibly being TRBD1 (6 bases). Germline assignment: CDR1 SGHTA and CDR2 FQGNSA. This CDR3 is 13 amino acids long. Trimming pared 1 base from V and 8 bases from J, leaving 11 bases between. The CDR3 sequence is CASSLGVRGGYTF. For the CDR3, the DNA is TGTGCCAGCAGCTTAGGGGTCAGGGGCGGCTACACCTTC.